The next 10 T cell receptor beta chains were all read from a single sample in a study of T cell changes during pregnancy in multiple sclerosis. TCRdb's copy holds only in-frame clones and misses some; the assay was immunoSEQ multiplex PCR. The sample has tens of thousands of clones; around 94% are singletons. The sample here was CD4+ T cells from peripheral blood mononuclear cells, taken before pregnancy. These receptors were taken from a female donor with multiple sclerosis, enrolled in a pregnancy study.

This rearrangement joins TRBV5-6 to TRBJ1-6; 7 nucleotides match TRBD1. The J segment lost 10 bases and the V segment lost 4 bases, leaving 8 bases of the junction unmatched. This CDR3 contains 14 residues. Germline CDR1 is SGHDT and CDR2 is YYEEEE. The CDR3 reads CASSPTDRESPLHF. The CDR3 DNA reads as TGTGCCAGCAGCCCCACAGACAGGGAATCACCCCTCCACTTT.

The J gene is TRBJ2-7, the V gene TRBV7-2; 8 bases are a match to TRBD1. V shed 8 bases, J shed 3 bases, and the junction held 12 bases outside the gene matches. The CDR3 totals 15 residues. Germline lookup yields CDR1 SGHTA and CDR2 FQGNSA. DNA of the CDR3: TGTGCCAGCGTCCCCGGGACAGGCTTATTCTACGAGCAGTACTTC. This codes for CASVPGTGLFYEQYF.

This rearrangement joins TRBV19 to TRBJ2-3; D may be TRBD1 (6 bases). The V gene's germline CDR1 is LNHDA and CDR2 SQIVND (reference sequence). The germline V and J ends were trimmed by 3 bases and 2 bases, with 9 bases remaining between them. The length of the CDR3 is 14 residues. The CDR3 region is CASSMTGSTDTQYF. CDR3 sequence (DNA): TGTGCCAGTAGTATGACAGGTTCCACAGATACGCAGTATTTT.

The chain is built from TRBV7-6 and TRBJ2-3; TRBD1 matches 8 bases. Per germline, CDR1 SGHVS and CDR2 FNYEAQ. V was clipped by 5 bases and J by 0 bases; unmatched bases: 22. The CDR3 is 21 residues long. This CDR3 is CASSAYRRASGGLTSTDTQYF. DNA for the CDR3: TGTGCCAGCAGCGCGTACCGACGTGCGTCAGGGGGCCTGACTAGCACAGATACGCAGTATTTT.

The V and J genes are TRBV18 and TRBJ1-4, with D possibly matching TRBD1 (5 bases). Trimming took 3 bases from V and 8 from J, leaving 7 bases between them. The CDR3 has 12 amino acids. Per the germline V gene, CDR1 is KGHSH and CDR2 is LQKENI. This chain's CDR3 is CASSPKGEKLFF. The CDR3 DNA sequence: TGTGCCAGCTCACCTAAGGGGGAAAAACTGTTTTTT. Using reference TRBV18 and TRBJ1-4 for the parts outside the CDR3, the full variable domain is NAGVMQNPRHLVRRRGQEARLRCSPMKGHSHVYWYRQLPEEGLKFMVYLQKENIIDESGMPKERFSAEFPKEGPSILRIQQVVRGDSAAYFCASSPKGEKLFFGSGTQLSVL.

The chain has TRBV4-1 and TRBJ2-5; D is possibly TRBD2 (6 bases). CDR1 and CDR2 from the germline V gene are MGHRA and YSYEKL. V was clipped by 1 base and J by 4 bases, with 16 bases between them. This CDR3 spans 16 amino acids. CDR3 sequence: CASSQAGREEGETQYF. Here the CDR3 DNA reads TGCGCCAGCAGCCAAGCGGGCAGGGAGGAGGGAGAGACCCAGTACTTC.

The chain joins TRBV9 to TRBJ1-5, with D uncertain. In germline, CDR1 is SGDLS, CDR2 YYNGEE. Trimming pared 0 bases from V and 7 bases from J, leaving 8 bases between. The CDR3 length is 13 residues. DNA of the CDR3: TGTGCCAGCAGCGTAGGAGGGCACCAGCCCCAGCATTTT. Translating gives CASSVGGHQPQHF.

CDR3 amino acids: CASSLVKKGGGANVLTF. The CDR3 region has the DNA TGTGCCAGCAGCTTGGTAAAGAAGGGAGGTGGGGCCAACGTCCTGACTTTC. The gene calls are TRBV5-6 and TRBJ2-6; weak D call: TRBD2 (6 bases). V dropped 0 bases and J dropped 3 bases, with 13 bases sitting between them. The CDR3 extends over 17 amino acids. From germline, CDR1 is SGHDT and CDR2 YYEEEE.

The gene calls are TRBV11-2 and TRBJ1-1; a weak D match, TRBD1 (5 bases). The CDR3 contains 14 residues. Germline CDR1 and CDR2: SGHAT and FQNNGV. V lost 2 bases and J lost 2, with 9 bases in between. CDR3 region: CASSLKGLNTEAFF. CDR3 coding DNA: TGTGCCAGCAGCTTAAAGGGACTTAACACTGAAGCTTTCTTT.

This chain joins TRBV27 and TRBJ1-4; D unclear. This CDR3 contains 14 residues. V was pared by 4 bases and J by 10 bases, with 16 bases between. Germline V gene sequence: CDR1 MNHEY, CDR2 SMNVEV (reference sequence). The CDR3 protein is CASSSRQGIGKLFF. DNA for the CDR3: TGTGCCAGCAGTTCGCGACAAGGAATAGGAAAACTGTTTTTT.